The rows below give T cell receptor beta chains drawn from one sample of a study of T cells in Graves' hyperthyroidism and ophthalmopathy. TCRdb reanalysed the multiplex PCR reads using MiXCR and keeps one entry per CDR3 protein. The sample lists fewer than 800,000 distinct CDR3 sequences; less than 20% were seen once. Material: blood. Receptor source: a man younger than 35 with Graves' hyperthyroidism. The CDR3 runs from the conserved cysteine through the conserved F or W. A D gene is named only where the DNA matches it firmly. Where a row states a size, it is once, few, many or the class of an expanded clone; other rows omit it.

V	size	D	J	DNA	CDR3
TRBV18	NA	NA	TRBJ1-1	TGTGCCAGCTCACCAAATGCCGACACTGAAGCTTTCTTT	CASSPNADTEAFF
TRBV28	few	TRBD1	TRBJ1-2	TGTGCCAGTAAGGACAGGGGGCGAAAGGGCTACACCTTC	CASKDRGRKGYTF
TRBV2	many	TRBD2	TRBJ2-5	TGTGCCAGCAGTGGCCGGACTAGCGGCCAAGAGACCCAGTACTTC	CASSGRTSGQETQYF
TRBV7-9	NA	NA	TRBJ2-2	TGTGCCAGCAGCTTAAGATTTGTAACGTCTAGCTGGACCGGGGAGCTGTTTTTT	CASSLRFVTSSWTGELFF
TRBV2	many	NA	TRBJ2-7	TGTGCCAGCAGTGGGACAGCCTCCTACGAGCAGTACTTC	CASSGTASYEQYF
TRBV29-1	NA	TRBD2	TRBJ2-1	TGCAGCGTTGCCCCTGGGGAGGGTGAGCAGTTCTTC	CSVAPGEGEQFF
TRBV15	few	NA	TRBJ2-7	TGTGCCACCAGCAGAGATCGGACACCAACCTACGAGCAGTACTTC	CATSRDRTPTYEQYF
TRBV20-1	NA	NA	TRBJ2-7	TGCAGTGTAGAGGGGGGATTCGGCTACGAGCAGTACTTC	CSVEGGFGYEQYF
TRBV11-3	many	TRBD1	TRBJ2-7	TGTGCCAGCAGCCATTTGACAGGGGACTCCTACGAGCAGTACTTC	CASSHLTGDSYEQYF
TRBV11-2	many	NA	TRBJ2-5	TGTGCCAGCAGCTTAGAAGTATGGGAGACCCAGTACTTC	CASSLEVWETQYF
TRBV2	few	NA	TRBJ1-5	TGTGCCAGCAGTGAAGGGACACTTAATCAGCCCCAGCATTTT	CASSEGTLNQPQHF
TRBV12-3/TRBV12-4	many	NA	TRBJ2-3	TGTGCCAGCAGTTTGCGGAGTAGCACAGATACGCAGTATTTT	CASSLRSSTDTQYF
TRBV19	few	NA	TRBJ2-1	TGTGCCAGTAGTCCCATGAGCGGAAGCTACAATGAGCAGTTCTTC	CASSPMSGSYNEQFF
TRBV29-1	few	NA	TRBJ2-7	TGCAGCGTTGAAGGCCCGGGATACGAGCAGTACTTC	CSVEGPGYEQYF
TRBV7-6	many	TRBD1	TRBJ2-7	TGTGCCAGCAGCTTTAGACAGGGTGACTACGAGCAGTACTTC	CASSFRQGDYEQYF
TRBV2	many	NA	TRBJ1-3	TGTGCCAGCAGTGTAAATAGGGGAGTGGACACCATATATTTT	CASSVNRGVDTIYF
TRBV7-2	many	TRBD1	TRBJ1-1	TGTGCCAGCAGCTTATCGGACAGGGACACTGAAGCTTTCTTT	CASSLSDRDTEAFF
TRBV28	many	NA	TRBJ2-4	TGTGCCAGCAGTGCCCCGGGGCGGGGAGACATTCAGTACTTC	CASSAPGRGDIQYF
TRBV29-1	many	NA	TRBJ2-4	TGCAGCGTCCTAGGATCGGCCAAAAACATTCAGTACTTC	CSVLGSAKNIQYF
TRBV9	few	NA	TRBJ2-3	TGTGCCAGCAGCGTAAGAGCGATAACAGATACGCAGTATTTT	CASSVRAITDTQYF
TRBV24-1	NA	TRBD1	TRBJ2-1	TGTGCCACCAGTGATTTAGGGACAGGGCAAACTAGCTCCTACAATGAGCAGTTCTTC	CATSDLGTGQTSSYNEQFF
TRBV28	NA	NA	TRBJ1-4	TGTGCCAGCAGTTTGAGCAGGGAGTTGAGTGAAAAACTGTTTTTT	CASSLSRELSEKLFF
TRBV20-1	NA	TRBD2	TRBJ2-1	TGCAGTGCTAGTAGGGTCGGAATAGCGGGAGGCGACGAGCAGTTCTTC	CSASRVGIAGGDEQFF
TRBV19	NA	NA	TRBJ2-7	TGTGCCAGTAGTATTTCGTATGTGGCAGCCTACGAGCAGTACTTC	CASSISYVAAYEQYF
TRBV9	few	NA	TRBJ2-2	TGTGCCAGCAGCGTAGGGCCCTCTGGGGAGCTGTTTTTT	CASSVGPSGELFF
TRBV3-1	NA	NA	TRBJ2-2	TGTGCCAGCAGCCAAGATTGGGCGGGATCGAACACCGGGGAGCTGTTTTTT	CASSQDWAGSNTGELFF
TRBV28	many	NA	TRBJ2-3	TGTGCCAGCAGTTTCGGGACCGGTAGGACAGATACGCAGTATTTT	CASSFGTGRTDTQYF
TRBV7-7	few	NA	TRBJ2-5	TGTGCTAGCAGCTTTCAGTCGGGGCCCGGCGAGACCCAGTACTTC	CASSFQSGPGETQYF
TRBV6-1	NA	NA	TRBJ2-2	TGTGCCAGCATATCGGGTATCACCGGGGAGCTGTTTTTT	CASISGITGELFF
TRBV10-3	NA	NA	TRBJ1-2	TGTGCCATTCATAAGGGCGTAAATCCGTCGGGCTACACCTTC	CAIHKGVNPSGYTF
TRBV14	NA	NA	TRBJ2-1	TGTGCCAGCAGCCAAGACGGTAGATTCAATGAGCAGTTCTTC	CASSQDGRFNEQFF
TRBV13	NA	TRBD2	TRBJ2-1	TGTGCCAGCAGCTTAACGCTAGCGGCCTACAATGAGCAGTTCTTC	CASSLTLAAYNEQFF
TRBV12-3/TRBV12-4	NA	NA	TRBJ2-3	TGTGCCAGCACTTTAACAGGGACGTCAAGCACAGATACGCAGTATTTT	CASTLTGTSSTDTQYF
TRBV12-3/TRBV12-4	many	NA	TRBJ1-5	TGTGCCAGCAGTTTAGGAGGCCTCAATCAGCCCCAGCATTTT	CASSLGGLNQPQHF
TRBV5-5	many	NA	TRBJ2-7	TGTGCCAGCAGTTCCGGGACACCTACCTACGAGCAGTACTTC	CASSSGTPTYEQYF
TRBV27	NA	NA	TRBJ2-5	TGTGCCAGCAGTTTATTTGCGGGCCTAAAAGAGACCCAGTACTTC	CASSLFAGLKETQYF
TRBV20-1	many	NA	TRBJ2-3	TGCAGTGCTATAGACTTGCAAAGCACAGATACGCAGTATTTT	CSAIDLQSTDTQYF
TRBV15	NA	NA	TRBJ2-6	TGTGCCACCAGCAGACCTGTACTGTCTGGGGCCAACGTCCTGACTTTC	CATSRPVLSGANVLTF
TRBV12-3/TRBV12-4	NA	NA	TRBJ1-1	TGTGCCAGCGGGGTGTCGCAGTGGGGGATCACTGAAGCTTTCTTT	CASGVSQWGITEAFF
TRBV6-4	few	TRBD2	TRBJ2-1	TGTGCCAGCAGTTACTCGATCTCGAGCGGGAGGCCTAGGGAGCAGTTCTTC	CASSYSISSGRPREQFF
TRBV28	many	NA	TRBJ1-1	TGTGCCAGCAGAACGGGACGATTGAACACTGAAGCTTTCTTT	CASRTGRLNTEAFF
TRBV28	NA	NA	TRBJ2-6	TGTGCCAGCAGCCGCTGGGGTTCTGGGGCCAACGTCCTGACTTTC	CASSRWGSGANVLTF
TRBV6-5	NA	NA	TRBJ1-2	TGTGCCAGCAGTTACTCCTCAGAAAACTATGGCTACACCTTC	CASSYSSENYGYTF
TRBV5-4	NA	TRBD1	TRBJ2-3	TGTGCCAGCACCTGGACAGGGGGCACAGATACGCGGTATTTT	CASTWTGGTDTRYF
TRBV2	many	TRBD2	TRBJ2-7	TGTGCCAGCAGTGAAGCGCTGCTAGCGGGGGTTTCCTACGAGCAGTACTTC	CASSEALLAGVSYEQYF
TRBV7-9	many	NA	TRBJ1-2	TGTGCCAGCAGCGCGCCCCGGGGGGATGTTCCTTTTGGCTACACCTTC	CASSAPRGDVPFGYTF
TRBV29-1	NA	TRBD2	TRBJ2-1	TGCAGCGTTGAAGAGGCGGGGGGGGACAATGAGCAGTTCTTC	CSVEEAGGDNEQFF
TRBV19	NA	NA	TRBJ1-2	TGTGCCAGTAACCCAACATATGGTAGTGGAACCTATGGCTACACCTTC	CASNPTYGSGTYGYTF
TRBV5-1	NA	TRBD2	TRBJ2-1	TGCGCCAGCAGCTTGGCCGGGATAGCGGGAGGCCTCTCGGATGAGCAGTTCTTC	CASSLAGIAGGLSDEQFF
TRBV2	many	TRBD2	TRBJ2-1	TGTGCCAGCAGTGAATCCCCCTTTACTAGCGGGAGTTCCAATGAGCAGTTCTTC	CASSESPFTSGSSNEQFF
TRBV4-1	few	TRBD1	TRBJ2-3	TGCGCCAGCAGCCAAGTATCCGACAGGGTCCCCACAGATACGCAGTATTTT	CASSQVSDRVPTDTQYF
TRBV6-2/TRBV6-3	many	NA	TRBJ2-7	TGTGCCAGCAGTTCCGGACCGGGCACTCTCTACGAGCAGTACTTC	CASSSGPGTLYEQYF